One T cell receptor beta chain is described in this entry. This sample stems from a study of control samples from healthy donors and cancer patients. Profiled with immunoSEQ multiplex PCR; TCRdb holds only in-frame clones, not every one. The sample holds 120,000 or so clones, roughly 91% seen once. The CDR3 sequence is 14 residues long. Trimming took off 3 bases at V and 2 bases at J, with 5 bases between the two ends. The germline gives CDR1 MDHEN, CDR2 SYDVKM. The clonotype was recovered from a man aged 50 or older with head and neck cancer. This chain uses TRBV28 with TRBJ2-6; no definite D call. The source material was PBMCs. The CDR3: CASSLIPGANVLTF. In DNA form, the CDR3 reads TGTGCCAGCAGTTTGATTCCTGGGGCCAACGTCCTGACTTTC.